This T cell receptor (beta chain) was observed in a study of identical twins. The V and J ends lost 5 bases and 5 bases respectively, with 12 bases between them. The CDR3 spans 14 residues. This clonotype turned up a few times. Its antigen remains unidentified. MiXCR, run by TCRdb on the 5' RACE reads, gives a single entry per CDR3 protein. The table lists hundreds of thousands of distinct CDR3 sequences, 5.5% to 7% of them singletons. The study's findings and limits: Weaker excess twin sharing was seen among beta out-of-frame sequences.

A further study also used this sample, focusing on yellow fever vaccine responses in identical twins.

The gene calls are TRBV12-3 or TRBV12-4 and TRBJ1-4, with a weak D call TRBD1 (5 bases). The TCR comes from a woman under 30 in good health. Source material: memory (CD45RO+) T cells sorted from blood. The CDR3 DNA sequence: TGTGCCAGCAGTCAGGGATACAGAAATGAAAAACTGTTTTTT. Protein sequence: CASSQGYRNEKLFF.